The sequence of this T cell receptor beta chain was determined in a study of cytomegalovirus exposure and HLA in healthy donors (dated by TCRdb to about 2017). The study in broad terms: According to an earlier analysis of 587 of the donors, about 190 million T cells yielded over 100 million unique TCR beta sequences and around 300 Gb of sequence data. The number of donors typed differed by locus, with roughly 620-630 for A, B, C, DRB1 and DQB1, more than 500 for DQA1, approximately 580 for DPA1, and about 450 for DPB1. A later genetic analysis took genome-wide SNP genotypes for about 55% of the 666 donors and used that subset as a discovery cohort. Along with the approximately 620-subject first cohort, a separate validation cohort of over 90 different subjects was used. The later analysis used no new phenotypic data to find candidate immune exposures, relying instead on TCR beta sequences and their occurrence across donors. On average, over 200,000 unique TCR beta nucleotide sequences were sequenced per donor among a few hundred genotyped donors of the cohort, with around 19% of those sequences being non-productive. Roughly five DR-DQ haplotypes were treated as single units for association and clustering because of strong linkage in the cohort. The study aimed to test whether signatures of past pathogen exposure could be identified by cataloging public T cell receptors. Alongside the repertoire data, information on donor age, sex, ethnicity and CMV serostatus was compiled. High-throughput TCR immunosequencing, statistical association of individual TCRs with disease status, and machine learning were combined to predict cytomegalovirus infection status. Using immunosequencing, the study profiled T cell repertoires from approximately 700 subjects and related those repertoires to cytomegalovirus serostatus. HLA typing included class I and class II loci at four-digit resolution. To study patterns of TCR occurrence, a later analysis re-analyzed previously published TCR beta repertoires from 500 to 850 donors and added high-resolution HLA genotyping. An earlier analysis of several hundred of the donors used high-throughput TCR beta sequencing to judge whether each TCR beta V gene segment behaved as functional or pseudogenic. Every repertoire in the discovery cohort had been generated on one and the same sequencing platform. Of the roughly 390 genotyped donors, 75% to 85% were placed in the genetic ancestry cluster associated with self-reported Caucasian donors. About 280 gigabases of sequencing data and 75 million to 85 million unique TCR sequences made up an early release that covered fewer than 650 HLA-typed donors. Results the study describes overall, beyond this receptor: A cluster of highly shared sequence variants was judged likely to represent a technical artifact of the sequencing pipeline. A total of 164 TCR beta chains were listed by the study as associated with cytomegalovirus. The classifier was reported to diagnose cytomegalovirus status with high specificity and sensitivity in both the original cohort and the validation cohort. A later analysis found that TCR association rates varied across HLA loci, with DRB1 alleles showing the most associated TCRs and HLA-C alleles the fewest. Most TCR sequences were seen in very few donors, while some public TCRs were found in many individuals. Because counts were too low, about 18 rarely observed V segments, including chromosome 9 orphons, were left out of the earlier analysis of a few hundred of the donors. When HLA alleles, especially DR and DQ, strongly co-occurred, attributing TCR associations to individual alleles was difficult. Only TCR beta chains were sequenced in this cohort, and the absence of alpha or paired-chain data limited detectable features. Broadly in line with IMGT annotations, most TCR beta V segments showed up in productive rearrangements about 90% or about 30% of the time in an earlier analysis of 587 of the donors. Roughly uniform sequencing depth across donors was assumed in presence/absence analyses, although this assumption may not hold. Correlated functional status among segregating V segments might reflect linkage disequilibrium, but an unknown experimental factor could not be ruled out. In a later analysis, HLA-associated TCR beta chains showed more clonal expansion and lower generation probabilities than non-associated chains that were equally common. In a later analysis, several top co-occurrence clusters were reported to appear linked to parvovirus B19, influenza, CMV and Epstein-Barr virus. The authors suggested that the approach could potentially be extended to other disease states and immunological phenotypes. The 87-base-pair reads could not distinguish some IMGT-functional V segments, including TRBV6-2 and TRBV6-3, so those segments were excluded. A further reported finding was that TCR beta sequences accurately predicted the HLA-A and HLA-B alleles for most subjects in the first cohort. V-gene and J-gene trimming of TCR beta chains was associated with a missense DCLRE1C variant in a later genetic analysis, and the association was replicated in an independent cohort. CMV serostatus was the only immune exposure information available for the cohort. Because HLA typing was missing for some donors at each locus, association tests included only the typed subset. At a false discovery rate of 0.05, a later analysis linked 15,000 to 20,000 TCR beta sequences to specific HLA alleles. In vitro tests confirmed that a few of the cytomegalovirus-associated TCR beta chains recognize cytomegalovirus antigens. In a later analysis, most CMV-associated TCR beta chains were found to appear HLA-restricted, with HLA associations seemingly driven largely by CMV exposure. According to a later genetic analysis, donors in an Asian-associated ancestry cluster had fewer N-insertions in productive TCRs than the approximately 630-donor mean.

Library prep was done by the immunoSEQ multiplex PCR assay. The multiplex PCR relied on a mix of 60 forward primers for TCR Vbeta segments and 13 reverse primers for TCR Jbeta segments. The CDR3 region of rearranged TCR beta genes was amplified from genomic DNA with a multiplex PCR assay. Amplified TCR beta libraries were sequenced as 87-base-pair reads on the Illumina HiSeq System. Per the source publication's procedure: Across the roughly 670 repertoires, a later analysis counted tens of millions of unique TCR beta chains, 9 million to 14 million of which were shared by at least two donors. To remove PCR and sequencing errors, raw reads were error-corrected and collapsed into unique sequences using a nearest-neighbor algorithm that merged closely related sequences. V, D and J gene segments were assigned by aligning CDR3 sequences to IMGT reference sequences. Each retained sequence needed at least a six-nucleotide match to both a V gene segment and a J gene segment. A rearrangement was called productive if the CDR3 had no stop codons and remained in frame with V and J, and every other rearrangement was called non-productive. CDR3 was defined by IMGT convention, running from the second conserved V-encoded cysteine to the conserved J-encoded phenylalanine. The earlier analysis of a few hundred of the donors excluded sequences that lacked an unambiguous match to a single V gene segment. In an earlier analysis of approximately 590 of the donors, a V segment was called functional when productive rearrangements were above 56.7%, and segregating when the standard deviation between donors exceeded 5%. A statistical classification framework was built to diagnose cytomegalovirus status from the catalog of TCR beta chain sequences. V and J gene assignment, in a later analysis, came from comparing TCR nucleotide sequences with IMGT/GENE-DB human TR gene sequences. Using the TCRdist pipeline, a later analysis assigned CDR3 sequences along with most-parsimonious VDJ recombination scenarios. In a later analysis, every TCR beta chain was defined by the combination of its CDR3 amino acid sequence and its V-gene family, and reads without a unique V-gene family were dropped. As a way to deal with suspected cross-contamination and a sequencing artifact, a later analysis dropped roughly 620 nucleotide sequences that were highly shared and had low generation probability. A later analysis calculated a clonal expansion index for each public chain from normalized within-repertoire ranks of inferred template counts. In a later analysis, generation probabilities were computed with a VDJ recombination model fitted to out-of-frame rearrangements, and the resulting probabilities were checked against IGoR. A later analysis scored TCR-TCR, TCR-HLA and TCR-CMV co-occurrence with hypergeometric tests, applying a repertoire-size bias correction to TCR pairs. A later analysis estimated false discovery rates by permuting HLA or CMV assignments 20 times. A later analysis grouped co-occurring TCRs with DBSCAN, adding TCRdist sequence similarity when clustering within HLA-allele-positive subsets. Repertoires with fewer than 30,000 or more than 120,000 public chains, plus five repertoires with anomalous nucleotide sharing, were excluded from co-occurrence clustering. What TCRdb holds here is the immuneACCESS table cut down to in-frame rearrangements. Part of the clones is not present; checked against another copy, under half of the missing clones reflect an unresolved V gene, and the others are unexplained. That table supplies the V and J calls and clone size; D and trimming were determined from the DNA. This sample lists about 60,000 clones; roughly 82% were detected once. About 1.4% of the sample is held by the ten biggest clonotypes.

The germline V gene (reference sequence) gives CDR1 as LNHNV and CDR2 as YYDKDF. Spanning cysteine to phenylalanine, the CDR3 consists of 15 amino acids. Here the CDR3 DNA is all that survives: 45 bases in frame from base 1. Trimming at the junction amounts to 0 bases on V and 3 bases on J, and the germline ends lie 12 bases apart. In total, over 600 healthy bone marrow donors made up the cohort. At the time of sampling, every cohort member was nominally healthy, though immune exposures that went unrecorded were likely present. The donor tested CMV seronegative, placing the donor among the 350 or so seronegative members of the cohort. A peripheral blood sample was provided by each donor, and peripheral blood mononuclear cells were used for TCR beta sequencing. Genomic DNA was extracted from the blood cell samples with the Qiagen DNeasy Blood Extraction Kit. Notes on this clone: Its antigen specificity is not known. No base qualities exist here, and no much larger clone lies one base off it.

Sequencing was done on a sample of PBMCs. This sequence originates from a man aged 25 to 45 in good health and CMV-seronegative. The rearrangement joined TRBV15 to TRBJ2-7; the best D guess is TRBD2, with 5 bases matching. The CDR3 reads as follows: CATSRDDYGYYEQYF. The DNA is TGTGCCACCAGCAGAGATGACTACGGATACTACGAGCAGTACTTC.